This passage covers 13 T cell receptor beta chains from one sample sequenced in a study of cytomegalovirus exposure and HLA in healthy donors. A multiplex PCR was run with 60 Vbeta primers and 13 Jbeta primers. TCRdb keeps only in-frame clones here, not all; method: immunoSEQ multiplex PCR. The sample records roughly 190,000 clones, 75% to 85% being singletons. The sample consisted of PBMCs. All receptors come from a woman aged 45-60 years in good health and CMV-seronegative.

The J gene is TRBJ2-1, the V gene TRBV12-5; 7 bases line up with TRBD2. Trimming took 1 base from V and 5 from J; bases not matched to a gene: 5. This CDR3 spans 15 amino acids. Germline CDR1 reads LGHNT; CDR2 reads FRNRAP. The CDR3 DNA sequence: TGTGCTAGTGGTTTGGGAGCTAGCGGCAACAATGAGCAGTTCTTC. It is translated as CASGLGASGNNEQFF. Together with reference TRBV12-5 and TRBJ2-1, the CDR3 gives the full variable domain: DARVTQTPRHKVTEMGQEVTMRCQPILGHNTVFWYRQTMMQGLELLAYFRNRAPLDDSGMPKDRFSAEMPDATLATLKIQPSEPRDSAVYFCASGLGASGNNEQFFGPGTRLTVL.

This rearrangement joins TRBV4-3 to TRBJ2-1, with D uncertain. V lost 5 bases to trimming and J lost 5 bases, with 13 bases between them. CDR1 is LGHNA, CDR2 YSLEER, per germline. CDR3 length: 14 residues. The CDR3 is CASSTQVRNNEQFF. CDR3 sequence (DNA): TGCGCCAGCAGCACTCAGGTCAGGAACAATGAGCAGTTCTTC.

In its sample, this clone was seen a few times. This CDR3 reads CASRPPPAGLGEGEQFF. Written as DNA, the CDR3 is TGTGCCAGCAGACCCCCCCCAGCGGGATTAGGGGAGGGTGAGCAGTTCTTC. The chain uses TRBV11-1 and TRBJ2-1, with TRBD2 matching over 7 bases. This CDR3 is built from 17 residues. Unmatched junction bases numbered 20, after V lost 6 bases and J lost 9 bases. CDR1 is SGHAT and CDR2 is FQDESV in the germline V gene (reference sequence).

This clone was counted between two and nine times. The V call is TRBV28, the J call TRBJ1-2; D is undetermined. V lost 6 bases, J lost 4 bases, and 12 bases lay in between. The CDR3 totals 13 residues. Germline values: CDR1 MDHEN, CDR2 SYDVKM. This CDR3 is CASSSNTVYGYTF. The CDR3 bases are TGTGCCAGCAGCTCCAACACCGTCTATGGCTACACCTTC.

This sequence joins TRBV13 and TRBJ2-1; a possible D gene is TRBD1 (5 bases). Per germline, CDR1 PRHDT and CDR2 FYEKMQ (reference sequence). This CDR3 is 16 amino acids long. V was cut by 5 bases and J by 5 bases, with 19 bases left in between. CDR3 sequence: CASSTTTGLLNNEQFF. The CDR3 nucleotides are TGTGCCAGCAGCACTACCACAGGTCTTCTCAACAATGAGCAGTTCTTC. Using reference TRBV13 and TRBJ2-1 for the parts outside the CDR3, the full variable domain is AAGVIQSPRHLIKEKRETATLKCYPIPRHDTVYWYQQGPGQDPQFLISFYEKMQSDKGSIPDRFSAQQFSDYHSELNMSSLELGDSALYFCASSTTTGLLNNEQFFGPGTRLTVL.

This clone was found once. The CDR3 DNA reads TGCGCCAGCAGCTTGGTACCTAGCGGGGGCACCTTCCAAGAGACCCAGTACTTC. This sequence encodes CASSLVPSGGTFQETQYF. This chain connects TRBV5-1 to TRBJ2-5; 10 bases are shared with TRBD2. This CDR3 contains 18 residues. V dropped 0 bases and J dropped 1; count of bases not matched to a gene: 9. Germline V CDR1 and CDR2: SGHRS, YFSETQ.

The rearrangement uses TRBV5-1 and TRBJ1-3; D gene uncertain. Trimming pared 0 bases from V and 0 bases from J, leaving 13 bases between. The CDR3 runs to 17 residues. CDR1 is SGHRS, CDR2 YFSETQ, per germline. As DNA, the CDR3 is TGCGCCAGCAGCTTGGATTTTAGACTTAGCTCTGGAAACACCATATATTTT. Protein: CASSLDFRLSSGNTIYF.

This chain uses TRBV2 with TRBJ2-5, with 8 bases aligning to TRBD1. After removal of 6 bases from V and 2 bases from J, the junction contained 2 bases not matched to a gene. CDR1 and CDR2 (germline): SNHLY, FYNNEI. There are 13 residues in the CDR3. Written as DNA, the CDR3 is TGTGCCAGCAGGAGGGACAGGCAAGAGACCCAGTACTTC. It yields the protein CASRRDRQETQYF.

CDR3 in DNA: TGTGCCAGCAGCCAAACCGGGACAGGGCACGAAAAACTGTTTTTT. This encodes CASSQTGTGHEKLFF. V usage is TRBV4-2 and J usage is TRBJ1-4, with TRBD1 matching over 9 bases. The J segment lost 8 bases and the V segment lost 2 bases, leaving 6 bases of the junction unmatched. The CDR3 runs 15 residues. Germline V lookup: CDR1 LGHNA, CDR2 YNFKEQ.

The CDR3 protein is CASSMGEYNEQFF. Written as DNA, the CDR3 is TGTGCCAGTAGTATGGGCGAGTACAATGAGCAGTTCTTC. The genes are TRBV19 and TRBJ2-1; no definite D call. Trimming removed 3 bases at V and 4 bases at J, with 7 bases between. The CDR3 is made up of 13 amino acids. Germline-derived CDR1 and CDR2 are LNHDA and SQIVND (reference sequence).

This clone has more than one count but fewer than ten. The chain carries TRBV5-6 and TRBJ2-5; the D is unclear. The CDR3 covers 13 residues. The V and J ends lost 2 bases and 3 bases respectively, with 8 bases between them. Germline-derived CDR1 and CDR2 are SGHDT and YYEEEE. The CDR3 DNA reads TGTGCCAGCAGCTTCGTCAGCGAAGAGACCCAGTACTTC. It yields the protein CASSFVSEETQYF. The full variable domain, completed using reference TRBV5-6 and TRBJ2-5, is DAGVTQSPTHLIKTRGQQVTLRCSPKSGHDTVSWYQQALGQGPQFIFQYYEEEERQRGNFPDRFSGHQFPNYSSELNVNALLLGDSALYLCASSFVSEETQYFGPGTRLLVL.

This clone was recorded a few times. The chain joins TRBV6-6 to TRBJ2-5; 9 nucleotides agree with TRBD1. V lost 5 bases, J lost 4 bases, and 8 bases stayed unmatched. Germline V CDR1 and CDR2: MNHNY, SVGAGI (reference sequence). This CDR3 has 15 amino acids. The CDR3: CASSQQGARVETQYF. For the CDR3, the DNA is TGTGCCAGCAGTCAACAGGGGGCTAGGGTAGAGACCCAGTACTTC.

The chain joins TRBV4-2 to TRBJ2-3; D is possibly TRBD2 (5 bases). Germline V gene lookup returns CDR1 LGHNA and CDR2 YNFKEQ. The CDR3 is 13 residues long. Deletions cut 4 bases from V and 4 bases from J, with 9 bases between. This CDR3 reads CASSLNGADTQYF. In DNA form, the CDR3 reads TGTGCCAGCAGCCTAAACGGGGCAGATACGCAGTATTTT.